Listed below are T cell receptor beta chains from one sample, sequenced in a study of OX40 agonist ivuxolimab in advanced cancers. Repertoires were generated with immunoSEQ multiplex PCR, while TCRdb's copy carries only in-frame clones and drops some. The sample yields tens of thousands of clones, roughly 90% seen once. The sequences come from CD4+ or CD8+ T cells sorted from blood, collected in a trial of the OX40 agonist ivuxolimab. These receptors all come from an adult with an advanced solid tumor such as melanoma, head and neck, liver or kidney cancer. Both conserved end residues are part of each CDR3. D genes are given only for firm matches. Only part of the rows carry a size: once, few, many, or a class if the clone is expanded.

CDR3 protein: CASSLILRNQPQHF
CDR3 DNA: TGTGCCAGCAGTTTAATCTTGAGGAATCAGCCCCAGCATTTT
clone size: NA
V gene: TRBV28
J gene: TRBJ1-5
D gene: NA

CDR3 protein: CASTRQVYSNQPQHF
CDR3 DNA: TGTGCCAGCACCAGGCAGGTGTATAGCAATCAGCCCCAGCATTTT
clone size: NA
V gene: TRBV28
J gene: TRBJ1-5
D gene: NA

CDR3 protein: CATSKGRAVSIEQFF
CDR3 DNA: TGTGCCACCAGCAAGGGCCGAGCGGTGTCAATTGAGCAGTTCTTC
clone size: NA
V gene: TRBV15
J gene: TRBJ2-1
D gene: NA

CDR3 protein: CASSLPGLSQETQYF
CDR3 DNA: TGTGCCAGCAGTCTCCCCGGGCTATCCCAAGAGACCCAGTACTTC
clone size: NA
V gene: TRBV28
J gene: TRBJ2-5
D gene: NA

CDR3 protein: CASVIIPMPRGVGYEQYF
CDR3 DNA: TGTGCCAGCGTAATAATCCCCATGCCCCGAGGCGTGGGTTACGAGCAGTACTTC
clone size: NA
V gene: TRBV21-1
J gene: TRBJ2-7
D gene: NA

CDR3 protein: CASSRGLASDEQFF
CDR3 DNA: TGTGCCAGCTCAAGGGGACTAGCGAGCGATGAGCAGTTCTTC
clone size: NA
V gene: TRBV18
J gene: TRBJ2-1
D gene: TRBD2

CDR3 protein: CASSLELYTGELFF
CDR3 DNA: TGTGCCAGCAGCTTAGAACTTTACACCGGGGAGCTGTTTTTT
clone size: NA
V gene: TRBV7-9
J gene: TRBJ2-2
D gene: NA

CDR3 protein: CASSEGGARTYGYTF
CDR3 DNA: TGTGCCAGCAGTGAAGGAGGGGCCAGGACCTATGGCTACACCTTC
clone size: NA
V gene: TRBV6-1
J gene: TRBJ1-2
D gene: NA

CDR3 protein: CASSPWTGLAKNIQYF
CDR3 DNA: TGTGCCAGTAGTCCTTGGACAGGATTAGCCAAAAACATTCAGTACTTC
clone size: NA
V gene: TRBV19
J gene: TRBJ2-4
D gene: TRBD1

CDR3 protein: CASSVEVAGITQYF
CDR3 DNA: TGTGCCAGCAGCGTAGAAGTCGCCGGGATAACGCAGTATTTT
clone size: NA
V gene: TRBV9
J gene: TRBJ2-3
D gene: NA

CDR3 protein: CASSTLAGAGETQYF
CDR3 DNA: TGCGCCAGCAGCACCCTAGCGGGGGCAGGAGAGACCCAGTACTTC
clone size: NA
V gene: TRBV5-1
J gene: TRBJ2-5
D gene: TRBD2

CDR3 protein: CASRTGALYNEQFF
CDR3 DNA: TGTGCCAGCAGAACAGGAGCCTTGTACAATGAGCAGTTCTTC
clone size: NA
V gene: TRBV5-6
J gene: TRBJ2-1
D gene: NA

CDR3 protein: CASRDRVSYEQYF
CDR3 DNA: TGTGCCAGCAGGGACAGGGTGTCCTACGAGCAGTACTTC
clone size: NA
V gene: TRBV6-5
J gene: TRBJ2-7
D gene: TRBD1

CDR3 protein: CASSLGPSYNEQFF
CDR3 DNA: TGCGCCAGCAGCTTGGGCCCCTCCTACAATGAGCAGTTCTTC
clone size: NA
V gene: TRBV5-1
J gene: TRBJ2-1
D gene: NA

CDR3 protein: CASSLMGGGPADVQETQYF
CDR3 DNA: TGTGCCAGTAGCCTTATGGGGGGAGGCCCGGCGGACGTTCAAGAGACCCAGTACTTC
clone size: NA
V gene: TRBV19
J gene: TRBJ2-5
D gene: NA

CDR3 protein: CASSILGTPYYNEQFF
CDR3 DNA: TGTGCCAGCAGCATCCTCGGGACACCTTACTACAATGAGCAGTTCTTC
clone size: NA
V gene: TRBV5-4
J gene: TRBJ2-1
D gene: NA

CDR3 protein: CASSDLAGDVGELFF
CDR3 DNA: TGTGCCAGCAGTGACCTAGCGGGGGATGTCGGGGAGCTGTTTTTT
clone size: NA
V gene: TRBV4-2
J gene: TRBJ2-2
D gene: TRBD2

CDR3 protein: CASSPQGQSRSSYNEQFF
CDR3 DNA: TGTGCCAGCAGCCCCCAGGGCCAAAGCAGGAGCTCCTACAATGAGCAGTTCTTC
clone size: NA
V gene: TRBV5-4
J gene: TRBJ2-1
D gene: NA

CDR3 protein: CASSFGSLNEQFF
CDR3 DNA: TGTGCCAGCAGCTTTGGCAGCTTAAATGAGCAGTTCTTC
clone size: NA
V gene: TRBV7-9
J gene: TRBJ2-1
D gene: NA

CDR3 protein: CASSNGISYNEQFF
CDR3 DNA: TGCGCCAGCAGCAACGGCATATCTTACAATGAGCAGTTCTTC
clone size: NA
V gene: TRBV5-1
J gene: TRBJ2-1
D gene: NA

CDR3 protein: CASSFRLAAYEQYF
CDR3 DNA: TGTGCCAGCAGCTTTCGACTAGCGGCCTACGAGCAGTACTTC
clone size: NA
V gene: TRBV11-2
J gene: TRBJ2-7
D gene: TRBD2

CDR3 protein: CASSSGRSAETQYF
CDR3 DNA: TGTGCCAGCAGCTCTGGGAGATCAGCGGAGACCCAGTACTTC
clone size: once
V gene: TRBV5-4
J gene: TRBJ2-5
D gene: NA

CDR3 protein: CASSFGQGLTEAFF
CDR3 DNA: TGCGCCAGCAGCTTTGGACAGGGGCTGACTGAAGCTTTCTTT
clone size: NA
V gene: TRBV5-1
J gene: TRBJ1-1
D gene: TRBD1

CDR3 protein: CASSSAGSDNEKLFF
CDR3 DNA: TGTGCCAGCAGCTCAGCAGGGTCGGATAATGAAAAACTGTTTTTT
clone size: NA
V gene: TRBV5-4
J gene: TRBJ1-4
D gene: NA

CDR3 protein: CASSIDRAFNSPLHF
CDR3 DNA: TGTGCCAGCAGCATCGACAGGGCTTTTAATTCACCCCTCCACTTT
clone size: NA
V gene: TRBV4-2
J gene: TRBJ1-6
D gene: TRBD1

CDR3 protein: CASSLRTTDTQYF
CDR3 DNA: TGTGCCAGCAGCCTTAGGACAACAGATACGCAGTATTTT
clone size: NA
V gene: TRBV4-2
J gene: TRBJ2-3
D gene: NA

CDR3 protein: CSVPYNSKNTEAFF
CDR3 DNA: TGCAGCGTCCCGTATAACAGTAAGAACACTGAAGCTTTCTTT
clone size: NA
V gene: TRBV29-1
J gene: TRBJ1-1
D gene: NA

CDR3 protein: CASSSGPGDTGELFF
CDR3 DNA: TGTGCCAGCAGCTCCGGTCCGGGGGACACCGGGGAGCTGTTTTTT
clone size: NA
V gene: TRBV28
J gene: TRBJ2-2
D gene: NA

CDR3 protein: CASSPGGPFEQYF
CDR3 DNA: TGTGCCAGCAGCCCCGGGGGGCCCTTCGAGCAGTACTTC
clone size: NA
V gene: TRBV6-1
J gene: TRBJ2-7
D gene: NA

CDR3 protein: CASSRLGSYEQYF
CDR3 DNA: TGTGCCAGCAGCAGACTAGGGAGCTACGAGCAGTACTTC
clone size: NA
V gene: TRBV28
J gene: TRBJ2-7
D gene: NA

CDR3 protein: CASSPFGNTIYF
CDR3 DNA: TGTGCCAGTAGCCCCTTCGGAAACACCATATATTTT
clone size: few
V gene: TRBV19
J gene: TRBJ1-3
D gene: NA

CDR3 protein: CASSPRGVGYTF
CDR3 DNA: TGTGCCAGCTCACCACGGGGGGTTGGCTACACCTTC
clone size: NA
V gene: TRBV18
J gene: TRBJ1-2
D gene: NA

CDR3 protein: CASSQGGEFQPQHF
CDR3 DNA: TGCGCCAGCAGCCAAGGAGGGGAGTTCCAGCCCCAGCATTTT
clone size: NA
V gene: TRBV4-1
J gene: TRBJ1-5
D gene: NA

CDR3 protein: CASSSGTVNSGANVLTF
CDR3 DNA: TGTGCCAGTAGTTCCGGGACAGTTAACTCTGGGGCCAACGTCCTGACTTTC
clone size: NA
V gene: TRBV19
J gene: TRBJ2-6
D gene: TRBD1

CDR3 protein: CASSQIAAILGDTQYF
CDR3 DNA: TGCGCCAGCAGCCAAATAGCAGCCATTTTAGGGGATACGCAGTATTTT
clone size: NA
V gene: TRBV4-1
J gene: TRBJ2-3
D gene: NA

CDR3 protein: CASSVSTGVGTEAFF
CDR3 DNA: TGTGCCAGCAGCGTTTCCACAGGGGTTGGCACTGAAGCTTTCTTT
clone size: few
V gene: TRBV2
J gene: TRBJ1-1
D gene: TRBD1

CDR3 protein: CASSVLTGGRHEQFF
CDR3 DNA: TGTGCCAGCAGCGTACTTACAGGGGGCAGGCATGAGCAGTTCTTC
clone size: NA
V gene: TRBV9
J gene: TRBJ2-1
D gene: TRBD1

CDR3 protein: CASRTINEKLFF
CDR3 DNA: TGTGCCAGCAGAACCATAAATGAAAAACTGTTTTTT
clone size: NA
V gene: TRBV28
J gene: TRBJ1-4
D gene: NA

CDR3 protein: CASSPLVGQGHYGYTF
CDR3 DNA: TGTGCCAGCAGCCCCCTGGTAGGACAGGGGCACTATGGCTACACCTTC
clone size: NA
V gene: TRBV14
J gene: TRBJ1-2
D gene: TRBD1

CDR3 protein: CASSPTRGVLWPQHF
CDR3 DNA: TGTGCCAGTAGCCCGACCAGGGGGGTCTTATGGCCCCAGCATTTT
clone size: NA
V gene: TRBV19
J gene: TRBJ1-5
D gene: TRBD1

CDR3 protein: CASSFLRDGEQFF
CDR3 DNA: TGTGCCAGCAGCTTCTTGCGGGACGGTGAGCAGTTCTTC
clone size: NA
V gene: TRBV7-9
J gene: TRBJ2-1
D gene: NA

CDR3 protein: CASSSTGSWETQYF
CDR3 DNA: TGCGCCAGCAGCTCTACAGGGAGTTGGGAGACCCAGTACTTC
clone size: NA
V gene: TRBV5-1
J gene: TRBJ2-5
D gene: NA

CDR3 protein: CASSTRGRDRDHNEQFF
CDR3 DNA: TGTGCCAGCAGCACGAGGGGACGGGACAGGGACCACAATGAGCAGTTCTTC
clone size: NA
V gene: TRBV21-1
J gene: TRBJ2-1
D gene: NA

CDR3 protein: CASSRRRGSSYEQYF
CDR3 DNA: TGTGCCAGCAGCCGTAGGCGCGGGAGCTCCTACGAGCAGTACTTC
clone size: NA
V gene: TRBV7-2
J gene: TRBJ2-7
D gene: TRBD2

CDR3 protein: CASSPRTRLIQPQHF
CDR3 DNA: TGCGCCAGCAGCCCCAGGACCAGGCTCATCCAGCCCCAGCATTTT
clone size: NA
V gene: TRBV4-1
J gene: TRBJ1-5
D gene: NA

CDR3 protein: CASSLELNTEAFF
CDR3 DNA: TGCGCCAGCAGCTTGGAACTGAACACTGAAGCTTTCTTT
clone size: NA
V gene: TRBV5-1
J gene: TRBJ1-1
D gene: NA

CDR3 protein: CASSQARLAGGTDTQYF
CDR3 DNA: TGCGCCAGCAGCCAAGCTCGACTAGCGGGGGGGACAGATACGCAGTATTTT
clone size: once
V gene: TRBV4-1
J gene: TRBJ2-3
D gene: TRBD2

CDR3 protein: CASSLDAQRDREYF
CDR3 DNA: TGTGCCAGCAGCTTAGATGCCCAGCGGGACAGGGAGTACTTC
clone size: NA
V gene: TRBV7-9
J gene: TRBJ2-5
D gene: TRBD1

CDR3 protein: CASSLSASGRANEQFF
CDR3 DNA: TGTGCCAGCAGCTTAAGCGCTAGCGGGAGGGCCAATGAGCAGTTCTTC
clone size: NA
V gene: TRBV11-2
J gene: TRBJ2-1
D gene: TRBD2

CDR3 protein: CASSQVRLSGNTIYF
CDR3 DNA: TGCGCCAGCAGCCAAGTTAGGCTTTCCGGAAACACCATATATTTT
clone size: NA
V gene: TRBV4-1
J gene: TRBJ1-3
D gene: NA

CDR3 protein: CASSPPGGAGTDTQYF
CDR3 DNA: TGTGCCAGCTCACCCCCCGGAGGAGCCGGCACAGATACGCAGTATTTT
clone size: NA
V gene: TRBV18
J gene: TRBJ2-3
D gene: NA

CDR3 protein: CASSYRGDTEAFF
CDR3 DNA: TGCGCCAGCAGCTACAGGGGTGACACTGAAGCTTTCTTT
clone size: NA
V gene: TRBV5-1
J gene: TRBJ1-1
D gene: TRBD1

CDR3 protein: CASSIMKGQGVTDTQYF
CDR3 DNA: TGCGCCAGCAGCATTATGAAGGGACAGGGGGTGACAGATACGCAGTATTTT
clone size: NA
V gene: TRBV5-1
J gene: TRBJ2-3
D gene: TRBD1

CDR3 protein: CSATGTGTYNEQFF
CDR3 DNA: TGCAGCGCCACAGGGACGGGGACCTACAATGAGCAGTTCTTC
clone size: few
V gene: TRBV29-1
J gene: TRBJ2-1
D gene: NA

CDR3 protein: CASSLGSQRIYNEQFF
CDR3 DNA: TGTGCCAGCAGTTTGGGGAGTCAAAGAATCTACAATGAGCAGTTCTTC
clone size: NA
V gene: TRBV27
J gene: TRBJ2-1
D gene: NA

CDR3 protein: CASSQDQSYGYTF
CDR3 DNA: TGTGCCAGCAGCCAAGATCAATCGTATGGCTACACCTTC
clone size: NA
V gene: TRBV14
J gene: TRBJ1-2
D gene: NA

CDR3 protein: CASSLSPAIGETQYF
CDR3 DNA: TGCGCCAGCAGCTTAAGTCCCGCCATCGGGGAGACCCAGTACTTC
clone size: NA
V gene: TRBV5-1
J gene: TRBJ2-5
D gene: NA